The source of this T cell receptor beta chain is a study of blood T cell repertoires in COVID-19. The overall study: COVID-19 samples collected from the United States, Italy and Spain covered acute and convalescent phases. T cells, B-cell-depleted T cells, or PBMCs supplied cDNA or gDNA.

In the authors' methods: For nucleated cells, counts were estimated from reference gene primer amplification. Clones were sequenced by immunoSEQ multiplex PCR, and TCRdb holds only the in-frame ones, with some missing. V and J calls and clone size come straight from that table; D and trimming were deduced from the DNA. This table holds 70,000 to 80,000 clones, around four fifths found once. Germline loops: CDR1 SGHTA, CDR2 FQGNSA. After removal of 5 bases from V and 3 bases from J, the junction contained 9 bases not matched to a gene. CDR3 size: 15 residues. The V and J genes are TRBV7-2 and TRBJ2-5, with 7 bases aligning to TRBD1. The sample taken for sequencing was peripheral blood. The receptor was derived from a human donor in a cohort sampled during active COVID-19. In DNA, the CDR3 is TGTGCCAGCAGCACCGGGACAGACTCCAAAGAGACCCAGTACTTC. The encoded protein is CASSTGTDSKETQYF.